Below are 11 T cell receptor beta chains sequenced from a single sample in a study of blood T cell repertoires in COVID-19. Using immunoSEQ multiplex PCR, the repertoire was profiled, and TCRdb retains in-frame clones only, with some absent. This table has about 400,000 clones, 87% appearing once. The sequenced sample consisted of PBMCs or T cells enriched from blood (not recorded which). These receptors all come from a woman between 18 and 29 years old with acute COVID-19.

CDR3 in amino acids: CASSSPNSNQPQHF. In DNA, the CDR3 is TGTGCCAGCAGCTCCCCTAATAGCAATCAGCCCCAGCATTTT. This sequence joins TRBV7-8 and TRBJ1-5; D unclear. Germline-derived CDR1 and CDR2 are SGHVS and FQNEAQ. This CDR3 comprises 14 residues. The ends were cut back, 4 bases at V and 0 bases at J, with 7 bases in the middle.

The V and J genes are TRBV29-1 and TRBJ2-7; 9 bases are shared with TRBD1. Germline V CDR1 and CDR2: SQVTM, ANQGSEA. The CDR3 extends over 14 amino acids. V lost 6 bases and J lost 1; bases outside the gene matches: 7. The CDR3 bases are TGCAGCGTACTCGGGACAGGGCCTTCCTACGAGCAGTACTTC. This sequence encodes CSVLGTGPSYEQYF.

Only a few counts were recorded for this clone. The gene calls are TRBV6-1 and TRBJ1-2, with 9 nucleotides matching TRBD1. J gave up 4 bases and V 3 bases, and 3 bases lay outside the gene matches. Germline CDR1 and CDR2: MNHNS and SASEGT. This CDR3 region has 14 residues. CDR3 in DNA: TGTGCCAGCAGTGACGGACAGGGGTTCTATGGCTACACCTTC. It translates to CASSDGQGFYGYTF.

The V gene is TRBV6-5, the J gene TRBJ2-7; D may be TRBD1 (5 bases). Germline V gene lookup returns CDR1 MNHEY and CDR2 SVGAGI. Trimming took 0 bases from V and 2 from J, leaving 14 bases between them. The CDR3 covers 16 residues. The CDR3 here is CASSYSTGQVTYEQYF. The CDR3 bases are TGTGCCAGCAGTTACTCGACCGGACAAGTGACCTACGAGCAGTACTTC.

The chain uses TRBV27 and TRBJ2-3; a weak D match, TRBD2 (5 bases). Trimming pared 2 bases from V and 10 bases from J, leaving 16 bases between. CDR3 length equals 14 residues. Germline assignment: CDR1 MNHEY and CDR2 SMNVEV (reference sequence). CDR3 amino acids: CASSLEGRTNSQYF. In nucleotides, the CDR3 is TGTGCCAGCAGTTTAGAGGGTCGGACCAACTCGCAGTATTTT.

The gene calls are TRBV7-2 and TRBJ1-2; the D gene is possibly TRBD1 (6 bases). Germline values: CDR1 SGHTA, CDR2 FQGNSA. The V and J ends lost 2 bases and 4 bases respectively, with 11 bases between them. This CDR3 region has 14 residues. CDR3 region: CASSLPGESYGYTF. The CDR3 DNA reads TGTGCCAGCAGCTTACCAGGGGAGAGCTATGGCTACACCTTC.

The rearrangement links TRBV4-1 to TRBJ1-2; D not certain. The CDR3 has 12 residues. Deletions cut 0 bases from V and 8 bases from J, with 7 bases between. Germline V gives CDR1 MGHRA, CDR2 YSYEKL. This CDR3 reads CASSQDREGYTF. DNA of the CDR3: TGCGCCAGCAGCCAAGATCGGGAGGGCTACACCTTC.

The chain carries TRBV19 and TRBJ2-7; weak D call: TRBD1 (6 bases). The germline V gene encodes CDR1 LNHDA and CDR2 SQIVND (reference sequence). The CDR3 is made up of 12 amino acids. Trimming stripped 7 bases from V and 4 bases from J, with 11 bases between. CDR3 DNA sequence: TGTGCCAGTACTGGCAGGGGATACGAGCAGTACTTC. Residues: CASTGRGYEQYF.

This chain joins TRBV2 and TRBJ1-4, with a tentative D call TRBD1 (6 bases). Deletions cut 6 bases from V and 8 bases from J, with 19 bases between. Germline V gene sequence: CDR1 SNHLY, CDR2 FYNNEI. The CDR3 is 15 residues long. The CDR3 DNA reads TGTGCCAGCAGAGAAAACTTAGGACAGCGCGAAAAACTGTTTTTT. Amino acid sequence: CASRENLGQREKLFF.

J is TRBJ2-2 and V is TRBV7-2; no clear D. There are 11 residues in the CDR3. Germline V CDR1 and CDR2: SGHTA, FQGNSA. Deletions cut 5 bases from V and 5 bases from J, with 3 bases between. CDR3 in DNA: TGTGCCAGCAGCACAACCGGGGAGCTGTTTTTT. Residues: CASSTTGELFF.

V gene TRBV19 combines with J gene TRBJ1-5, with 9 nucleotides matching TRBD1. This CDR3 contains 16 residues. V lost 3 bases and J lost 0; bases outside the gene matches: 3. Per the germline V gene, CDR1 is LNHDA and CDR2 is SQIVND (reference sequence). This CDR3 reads CASSIGTGYSNQPQHF. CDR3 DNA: TGTGCCAGTAGTATCGGGACAGGGTATAGCAATCAGCCCCAGCATTTT.